This entry lists 31 T cell receptor beta chains sequenced from one sample in a study of T-cell memory formation after mild COVID-19. A single record per CDR3 protein comes from TCRdb applying MiXCR to the 5' RACE reads. The table has roughly 340,000 distinct CDR3 sequences, roughly 19% seen once. Material: PBMCs or a T cell subset sorted from them (not recorded which). Every receptor here comes from a man aged 18 to 29 who had mild COVID-19 (a few samples of this study predate the infection). Cell type and time point are not known.

The J gene is TRBJ2-3, the V gene TRBV4-1, with 8 bases aligning to TRBD2. This CDR3 region has 15 residues. The ends lost 11 bases at V and 0 bases at J; junction bases unmatched: 10. The germline V gene has CDR1 MGHRA and CDR2 YSYEKL. This chain's CDR3 is CASLAPGGSTDTQYF. In DNA, the CDR3 is TGCGCCTCCCTGGCCCCGGGGGGGAGCACAGATACGCAGTATTTT.

Only a few counts were recorded for this clonotype. V and J are TRBV4-1 and TRBJ2-1; D is unresolved. The CDR3 sequence is 15 residues long. The germline gives CDR1 MGHRA, CDR2 YSYEKL. V shed 3 bases and J shed 6 bases, with 15 bases lying between them. The CDR3 reads CASSHPMRRANEQFF. CDR3 sequence (DNA): TGCGCCAGCAGCCACCCGATGAGAAGGGCCAATGAGCAGTTCTTC.

The CDR3 reads CASSFGQFAEQYV. CDR3 DNA: TGTGCCAGCAGCTTCGGGCAGTTTGCCGAGCAGTACGTC. The chain couples TRBV5-8 to TRBJ2-7; D call uncertain. Germline V lookup: CDR1 SGHTS, CDR2 YDEGEE. V was pared by 2 bases and J by 6 bases, with 12 bases between. This CDR3 contains 13 residues.

There are many counts of this clonotype. This rearrangement joins TRBV27 to TRBJ1-3; perhaps TRBD1 as D (6 bases). The CDR3 has 18 residues. V dropped 0 bases and J dropped 0 bases, with 15 bases sitting between them. Per the germline V gene, CDR1 is MNHEY and CDR2 is SMNVEV (reference sequence). CDR3 DNA sequence: TGTGCCAGCAGTTTATCGGGTACAGGGCCCCGCTCTGGAAACACCATATATTTT. Encoded protein: CASSLSGTGPRSGNTIYF.

This clonotype occurred a few times. The genes are TRBV21-1 and TRBJ2-7; the table gives TRBD1 as D, unverified against the DNA. TRBV21-1 is marked as a pseudogene. CDR3 size: 16 residues. The CDR3 bases are TGTGCCAGCAGCAAAGAGGAGGGGAGGGGGCGCCGCGAGCAGTACTTC. This gives the protein CASSKEEGRGRREQYF.

This clonotype was counted between two and nine times. V gene TRBV27 combines with J gene TRBJ2-1, with 7 positions matching TRBD1. The CDR3 is made up of 17 amino acids. The germline gives CDR1 MNHEY, CDR2 SMNVEV (reference sequence). Trimming removed 3 bases from V and 6 bases from J; junction bases left unmatched: 14. CDR3 in amino acids: CASSFSPPGTAFNEQFF. The CDR3 DNA reads as TGTGCCAGCAGTTTTTCCCCCCCCGGGACAGCCTTCAATGAGCAGTTCTTC.

This clonotype appeared a few times. V is TRBV20-1 and J is TRBJ1-1; D gene uncertain. Trimming shortened V by 5 bases and J by 4 bases, and 11 bases separated the two germline ends. Looked up from germline, CDR1 is DFQATT and CDR2 is SNEGSKA (reference sequence). The CDR3 has 12 amino acids. The CDR3 protein is CSALSEGTEAFF. CDR3 nucleotide sequence: TGCAGTGCTCTCTCGGAGGGCACTGAAGCTTTCTTT.

Concerning this clonotype itself: One end of the junction is discordant with germline, which a read error may explain. The chain employs TRBV4-1 and TRBJ1-1; tentatively, D is TRBD1 (6 bases). Germline CDR1 reads MGHRA; CDR2 reads YSYEKL. The CDR3 contains 13 residues. This chain's CDR3 is CASSLTGNPEAFF. CDR3 nucleotides: TGCGCCAGCAGCCTAACAGGGAACCCTGAAGCTTTCTTT.

The V and J genes are TRBV28 and TRBJ1-4, with a tentative D call TRBD1 (6 bases). Trimming stripped 1 base from V and 2 bases from J, with 11 bases between. CDR1 MDHEN and CDR2 SYDVKM come from the germline V gene. The CDR3 is made up of 16 amino acids. Written as DNA, the CDR3 is TGTGCCAGCAGTTTATTTAGGGGGGTTACTAATGAAAAACTGTTTTTT. This gives the protein CASSLFRGVTNEKLFF.

V is TRBV20-1 and J is TRBJ2-7; D is perhaps TRBD1 or TRBD2 (5 bases each). The CDR3 covers 13 residues. Trimming stripped 6 bases from V and 5 bases from J, with 17 bases between. Germline-derived CDR1 and CDR2 are DFQATT and SNEGSKA (reference sequence). CDR3 DNA sequence: TGCAGTGCGAGCCCGGGGACCTTCGACGAGCAGTACTTC. Amino acids: CSASPGTFDEQYF.

This chain connects TRBV7-8 to TRBJ2-5, with no clear D. The CDR3 spans 17 residues. Germline CDR1 reads SGHVS; CDR2 reads FQNEAQ. V was pared by 3 bases and J by 0 bases, with 17 bases between. The CDR3 region has the DNA TGTGCCAGCAGCTTCAATAGCTTCCCGACGTACCAAGAGACCCAGTACTTC. This translates into CASSFNSFPTYQETQYF.

V gene TRBV12-3 or TRBV12-4 combines with J gene TRBJ1-5; perhaps TRBD1 as D (5 bases). V lost 5 bases to trimming and J lost 10 bases, with 12 bases between them. CDR3 length equals 12 residues. CDR3 in amino acids: CASSSTGTPQHF. The CDR3 DNA reads TGTGCCAGCAGTAGTACAGGTACACCCCAGCATTTT.

This rearrangement joins TRBV6-5 to TRBJ1-2, with a weak D call TRBD1 (5 bases). CDR1 is MNHEY and CDR2 is SVGAGI in the germline V gene. The CDR3 extends over 15 amino acids. Trimming took 0 bases from V and 6 from J, leaving 14 bases between them. CDR3 sequence: CASSYSDEGINGYTF. CDR3 bases: TGTGCCAGCAGTTACTCGGACGAGGGGATCAATGGCTACACCTTC.

The chain uses TRBV19 and TRBJ2-2; no reliable D call. Germline V gives CDR1 LNHDA, CDR2 SQIVND (reference sequence). This CDR3 region has 11 residues. V lost 5 bases and J 4 bases, leaving 2 bases between the germline ends. The chain's CDR3 is CASSPTGELFF. DNA of the CDR3: TGTGCCAGTAGTCCCACCGGGGAGCTGTTTTTT.

This clonotype showed up just a few times. This chain connects TRBV7-9 to TRBJ1-2, with D possibly TRBD1 on 6 matching bases. From germline, CDR1 is SEHNR and CDR2 FQNEAQ (reference sequence). V shed 6 bases and J shed 10 bases, with 21 bases lying between them. The CDR3 covers 14 residues. DNA of the CDR3: TGTGCCAGCAGACTAGCCGGGGGGCGCGCCCACTACACCTTC. It encodes CASRLAGGRAHYTF.

This clonotype was detected only a few times. The chain employs TRBV4-1 and TRBJ2-7; no firm D call. The CDR3 spans 15 residues. Per the germline V gene, CDR1 is MGHRA and CDR2 is YSYEKL. Trimming left V 0 bases short and J 0 bases short, with 9 bases between. This CDR3 is CASSQDISPSYEQYV. The CDR3 nucleotides read TGCGCCAGCAGCCAAGACATCTCCCCCTCCTACGAGCAGTACGTC.

The rearrangement joins TRBV12-3 or TRBV12-4 to TRBJ2-3, with no clear D. The CDR3 covers 11 residues. The germline V and J ends were trimmed by 7 bases and 6 bases, with 8 bases remaining between them. The CDR3 reads CASIIRDTQYF. CDR3 DNA sequence: TGTGCCAGCATCATCCGGGATACGCAGTATTTT.

This rearrangement joins TRBV5-1 to TRBJ2-1; 9 nucleotides align to TRBD2. V lost 4 bases and J lost 3; bases outside the gene matches: 5. Germline V CDR1 and CDR2: SGHRS, YFSETQ. This CDR3 contains 15 residues. The CDR3 reads CASSPASGVYNEQFF. In DNA form, the CDR3 reads TGCGCCAGCAGCCCCGCTAGCGGGGTCTACAATGAGCAGTTCTTC.

This clonotype was seen only a few times. The chain employs TRBV5-1 and TRBJ2-3, with 9 positions matching TRBD2. With V trimmed by 4 bases and J by 1 base, 4 bases remained unmatched. This CDR3 is 15 amino acids long. Germline V lookup: CDR1 SGHRS, CDR2 YFSETQ. The DNA of the CDR3 is TGCGCCAGCAGCGATCTAGCGGGGCGCACAGATACGCAGTATTTT. The encoded protein is CASSDLAGRTDTQYF.

The J gene is TRBJ2-7, the V gene TRBV27, with 7 bases fitting TRBD1. J was trimmed by 4 bases and V by 6 bases; bases with no gene match: 12. CDR1 and CDR2 (germline): MNHEY, SMNVEV (reference sequence). CDR3 size: 15 residues. CDR3 in amino acids: CASSRTGARVYEQYF. CDR3 DNA: TGTGCCAGCAGCAGAACAGGGGCGCGTGTATACGAGCAGTACTTC.

CDR3 amino acids: CASRRQGANYGYTF. The CDR3 DNA reads TGTGCCAGTAGGCGACAGGGGGCTAACTATGGCTACACCTTC. The genes are TRBV19 and TRBJ1-2; TRBD1 matches at 9 bases. The CDR3 extends over 14 amino acids. Germline CDR1 and CDR2: LNHDA and SQIVND (reference sequence). After removal of 6 bases from V and 0 bases from J, the junction contained 2 bases not matched to a gene.

This chain connects TRBV27 to TRBJ2-7; 13 bases are a match to TRBD2. This CDR3 comprises 16 residues. J was trimmed by 2 bases and V by 5 bases; bases with no gene match: 6. Germline V gives CDR1 MNHEY, CDR2 SMNVEV (reference sequence). CDR3 nucleotide sequence: TGTGCCAGCAGTAGCTCTGGGACTAGCGGGACCTACGAGCAGTACGTC. This gives the protein CASSSSGTSGTYEQYV.

The rearrangement joins TRBV4-3 to TRBJ1-2; D ambiguous. Germline values: CDR1 LGHNA, CDR2 YSLEER. Trimming stripped 6 bases from V and 0 bases from J, with 14 bases between. The CDR3 length is 15 residues. CDR3 residues: CASSLIRGTNYGYTF. In nucleotides, the CDR3 is TGCGCCAGCAGTCTAATTCGAGGGACTAACTATGGCTACACCTTC.

The chain is built from TRBV5-5 and TRBJ1-3, with D hard to call. Germline lookup yields CDR1 SGHKS and CDR2 YYEKEE (reference sequence). Trimming took off 0 bases at V and 0 bases at J, with 16 bases between the two ends. This CDR3 region has 18 residues. CDR3 bases: TGTGCCAGCAGCTTGGGCGCTTATAGGGCTATCTCTGGAAACACCATATATTTT. This sequence encodes CASSLGAYRAISGNTIYF. Filled out from reference TRBV5-5 and TRBJ1-3, the complete variable domain reads DAGVTQSPTHLIKTRGQQVTLRCSPISGHKSVSWYQQVLGQGPQFIFQYYEKEERGRGNFPDRFSARQFPNYSSELNVNALLLGDSALYLCASSLGAYRAISGNTIYFGEGSWLTVV.

This clonotype has a handful of counts. This chain's CDR3 is CASNLYNYEQYF. The CDR3 DNA follows: TGTGCCAGCAACTTATACAATTACGAGCAGTACTTC. The chain carries TRBV6-2 or TRBV6-3 and TRBJ2-7; no clear D. This CDR3 is 12 amino acids long. The V gene's germline CDR1 is MNHEY and CDR2 SVGEGT. Trimming shortened V by 7 bases and J by 4 bases, and 11 bases separated the two germline ends.

This clonotype was counted many times. This sequence joins TRBV5-1 and TRBJ2-7; no firm D call. From germline, CDR1 is SGHRS and CDR2 YFSETQ. V lost 5 bases and J lost 1, with 10 bases in between. This CDR3 comprises 13 residues. CDR3: CASSVPSSYEQYF. For the CDR3, the DNA is TGCGCCAGCAGTGTCCCTAGTTCCTACGAGCAGTACTTC.

This clonotype was counted only a few times. The rearrangement links TRBV5-4 to TRBJ2-7; TRBD2 aligns across 8 bases. This CDR3 comprises 13 residues. Per germline, CDR1 SGHNT and CDR2 YYREEE (reference sequence). Trimming took 4 bases from V and 6 from J; bases not matched to a gene: 6. The CDR3 protein is CASSGIAGIEQYF. The CDR3 nucleotides are TGTGCCAGCAGCGGAATAGCGGGGATCGAGCAGTACTTC.

This chain connects TRBV5-8 to TRBJ1-5, with 8 bases identical to TRBD1. Germline CDR1 reads SGHTS; CDR2 reads YDEGEE. The CDR3 has 15 amino acids. After removal of 3 bases from V and 4 bases from J, the junction contained 6 bases not matched to a gene. CDR3 nucleotides: TGTGCCAGCAGCTCGGGACAGGTAGTGAATCAGCCCCAGCATTTT. It is translated as CASSSGQVVNQPQHF.

V is TRBV20-1 and J is TRBJ1-2; D unresolved. The CDR3 runs to 15 residues. From germline, CDR1 is DFQATT and CDR2 SNEGSKA (reference sequence). The ends were cut back, 0 bases at V and 7 bases at J, with 18 bases in the middle. CDR3: CSARDAELGWGGYTF. DNA for the CDR3: TGCAGTGCTAGAGATGCCGAGTTAGGATGGGGTGGCTACACCTTC.

The rearrangement joins TRBV11-3 to TRBJ2-3; the match to TRBD2 covers 7 bases. Germline V gene sequence: CDR1 SGHNT, CDR2 YENEEA. V gave up 0 bases and J gave up 2 bases; unmatched junction bases: 5. There are 16 residues in the CDR3. The CDR3 sequence is CASSLDLADTTDTQYF. The CDR3 nucleotides read TGTGCCAGCAGCTTAGATCTAGCGGACACCACAGATACGCAGTATTTT.

Note on this clonotype: Possible read error: a much larger clone is one base away. This rearrangement joins TRBV7-9 to TRBJ1-4; D unresolved. CDR3 size: 13 residues. Per germline, CDR1 SEHNR and CDR2 FQNEAQ (reference sequence). The CDR3, as DNA: TGTGCCAGCACCAACAATCCTAATGAAAAACTGATTTTT. It yields the protein CASTNNPNEKLIF.